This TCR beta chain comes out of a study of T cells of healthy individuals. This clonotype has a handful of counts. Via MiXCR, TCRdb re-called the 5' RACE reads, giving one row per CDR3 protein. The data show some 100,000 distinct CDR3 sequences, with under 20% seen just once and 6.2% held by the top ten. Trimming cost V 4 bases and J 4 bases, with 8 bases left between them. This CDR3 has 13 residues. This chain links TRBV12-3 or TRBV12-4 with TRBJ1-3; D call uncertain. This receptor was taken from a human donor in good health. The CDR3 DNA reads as TGTGCCAGCAGTTATGGCAGCGGAAACACCATATATTTT. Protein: CASSYGSGNTIYF.